This paragraph reports one T cell receptor beta chain. No antigen is known for it. The sample is drawn from a study of T cell clones after liver transplantation. Background on the study: A pre-transplant mixed lymphocyte reaction with TCRbeta sequencing defined graft-donor-reactive clones followed in post-transplant blood. HCV positivity affected three of eight recipients; the rest lacked autoimmune or viral indications. Broader study findings: In a couple of subjects, few donor cells limited the measurable donor-reactive repertoire. Post-transplant time points were not standardized, so conclusions are preliminary.

Trimming removed 2 bases from V and 7 bases from J, with 15 bases in between. The CDR3 extends over 14 amino acids. Germline CDR1 and CDR2: SGHDT and YYEEEE. TCRdb's table, derived via immunoSEQ multiplex PCR, lists solely in-frame clones and lacks some. Of about 51,000 clones listed, 80% to 90% were seen once; the top ten hold 13% to 15%. The TCR was taken from a human patient who received a liver transplant. Some T cells may be graft donor cells. The chain carries TRBV5-6 and TRBJ2-5; D perhaps matches TRBD2 (6 bases). The sequencing here drew on CD8+ T cells from blood, taken 12 months after liver transplant. CDR3 in amino acids: CASSLARTTGTQYF. The CDR3 DNA is TGTGCCAGCAGCTTAGCTAGGACTACAGGGACCCAGTACTTC.